The entry below describes one TCR beta chain. These data come from a study of blood T cell repertoires in COVID-19. About the study: Sites across the United States, Italy and Spain contributed samples from acute and convalescent COVID-19.

Clones were sequenced by immunoSEQ multiplex PCR, and TCRdb holds only the in-frame ones, with some missing. The table includes some 220,000 clones, about 90% detected once. The ends were cut back, 3 bases at V and 5 bases at J, with 16 bases in the middle. The CDR3 runs to 16 residues. Germline-derived CDR1 and CDR2 are SGHDN and FVKESK. Recruited during active infection, patients (from Seattle) were subsequently followed longitudinally. The rearrangement links TRBV14 to TRBJ2-2; D might be TRBD1 (5 bases). This clonotype originated in a man younger than 40 with COVID-19, enrolled during active disease. Sequencing input: peripheral blood. CDR3 sequence (DNA): TGTGCCAGCAGCCAGTCCGCAGGGTCGAGGACCGGGGAGCTGTTTTTT. Translation gives CASSQSAGSRTGELFF.